What follows describes a single TCR beta chain. This entry comes from a study of blood T cell repertoires in COVID-19. Turning to the study itself: Samples taken during acute and convalescent COVID-19 were collected in the United States, Italy and Spain. The cDNA or gDNA used as material had been derived from T cells, B-cell-depleted T cells, or PBMCs.

Germline V CDR1 and CDR2: SGHRS, YFSETQ. This CDR3 region has 13 residues. Trimming took off 4 bases at V and 5 bases at J, with 12 bases between the two ends. Enrolment of Seattle patients took place during active infection, and they were followed longitudinally. Authors' analysis steps: Estimation of nucleated cell counts relied on the amplification of reference gene primers. Using immunoSEQ multiplex PCR, the repertoire was profiled, and TCRdb retains in-frame clones only, with some absent. D and trimming come from the DNA, and the V and J calls and clone size come from that table. The sample includes around 200,000 clones, approximately 86% of them seen just once.

The gene calls are TRBV5-1 and TRBJ2-5, with D possibly being TRBD2 (6 bases). The TCR was taken from a woman in her 30s with COVID-19, enrolled during active disease. Sequencing input: peripheral blood. The CDR3 coding sequence is TGCGCCAGCAGCCCCGGAGGGCCGGAGACCCAGTACTTC. It yields the protein CASSPGGPETQYF.